The 11 T cell receptor beta chains in this list originate from one sample, sequenced in a study of blood T cells in healthy people across ages. It was with a sample-barcoded 5' primer and a J-beta primer mix that a second PCR of about 6 to 11 cycles was run. TCRdb reprocessed the 5' RACE reads with MiXCR, giving one entry per CDR3 protein. This sample yields 800,000 or so distinct CDR3 sequences, of which about 45% are seen a single time; about a sixth belongs to the top ten. Material for sequencing was blood. The receptors shown here come from a man older than 75 in good health.

This clonotype showed up just once. The junction does not match germline at one end; this may be a read error. The chain recombines TRBV10-3 with TRBJ1-3, with D tentatively TRBD1 (6 bases). The CDR3 is 17 residues long. Germline values: CDR1 ENHRY, CDR2 SYGVKD. The CDR3 nucleotides are TGTACCATCAGTGAGTCGAGGGACATGAGCTCTGGAAACACCATATATTTT. Protein product: CTISESRDMSSGNTIYF.

The CDR3 sequence is CASSPWIGQHNEQFF. The CDR3 nucleotides read TGTGCCAGCAGCCCCTGGATCGGACAGCACAATGAGCAGTTCTTC. The chain combines TRBV5-5 with TRBJ2-1; D possibly corresponds to TRBD1 (6 bases). CDR1 and CDR2 (germline): SGHKS, YYEKEE (reference sequence). V dropped 4 bases and J dropped 5 bases, with 16 bases sitting between them. The CDR3 totals 15 residues.

J is TRBJ2-7 and V is TRBV6-1; D might be TRBD2 (6 bases). Per germline, CDR1 MNHNS and CDR2 SASEGT. The CDR3 has 14 amino acids. Trimming cost V 9 bases and J 4 bases, with 19 bases left between them. CDR3 residues: CASTRDLGGYEQYF. For the CDR3, the DNA is TGTGCCAGTACGAGGGATTTGGGGGGTTACGAGCAGTACTTC.

The chain joins TRBV7-2 to TRBJ2-5; D remains unclear. The CDR3 totals 15 residues. In germline, CDR1 is SGHTA, CDR2 FQGNSA. Trimming removed 5 bases at V and 7 bases at J, with 20 bases between. For the CDR3, the DNA is TGTGCCAGCAGCCTCGGACCCCTGGGTGGTGGGACCCAGTACTTC. This sequence encodes CASSLGPLGGGTQYF.

The chain carries TRBV5-1 and TRBJ2-2, with 10 bases lining up with TRBD1. Germline V CDR1 and CDR2: SGHRS, YFSETQ. This CDR3 region has 16 residues. V dropped 0 bases and J dropped 4; count of bases not matched to a gene: 3. DNA of the CDR3: TGCGCCAGCAGCTTGGGGGGACAGGGGATCACCGGGGAGCTGTTTTTT. Translated, it gives CASSLGGQGITGELFF.

In this sample, this clonotype turned up a few times. The chain is built from TRBV6-2 or TRBV6-3 and TRBJ2-5; 14 nucleotides line up with TRBD2. Germline CDR1 MNHEY, CDR2 SVGEGT. The CDR3 spans 16 residues. Unmatched junction bases numbered 5, after V lost 5 bases and J lost 3 bases. The CDR3 spells CASSNRGLAGEETQYF. The CDR3 DNA is TGTGCCAGCAGTAACCGGGGACTAGCGGGAGAAGAGACCCAGTACTTC.

On this clonotype itself: This could be a read error, since a much larger clone is one nucleotide away. CDR3 bases: TGTGCCAGCAGTTTACCAGGGAGGAGCGACGAGCAGTTCTTC. Its protein product is CASSLPGRSDEQFF. The rearrangement uses TRBV12-3 or TRBV12-4 and TRBJ2-1; D perhaps matches TRBD2 (6 bases). The CDR3 sequence is 14 residues long. Trimming took off 2 bases at V and 10 bases at J, with 15 bases between the two ends.

CDR3 in DNA: TGTGCCAGCAGCCAATCAACTAGCGGGAGTTCGGCGCAGTATTTT. Protein sequence: CASSQSTSGSSAQYF. This chain uses TRBV3-1 with TRBJ2-3; TRBD2 aligns across 11 bases. The CDR3 has 15 amino acids. The V gene end was trimmed by 2 bases and the J gene end by 10 bases; junction bases not matched to a gene: 8. Germline lookup yields CDR1 LGHDT and CDR2 YNNKEL (reference sequence).

CDR3 protein: CASSLGGDAQHF. As DNA, the CDR3 is TGTGCCAGCAGTTTAGGAGGAGACGCCCAGCATTTT. This chain joins TRBV12-3 or TRBV12-4 and TRBJ1-5, with D hard to call. V lost 1 base and J 11 bases, leaving 9 bases between the germline ends. This CDR3 contains 12 residues.

This clonotype has only one observation. A much more abundant neighbour one base away suggests this may be a read error. The rearrangement uses TRBV5-1 and TRBJ2-1, with 7 nucleotides matching TRBD2. TRBJ2-7 matches the DNA end more closely, so the J call is doubtful. Germline V gene sequence: CDR1 SGHRS, CDR2 YFSETQ. The CDR3 spans 19 residues. CDR3: CASSSARSTSAGSYNEQYF. The CDR3 nucleotides read TGCGCCAGCAGCAGCGCACGCTCCACTAGCGCAGGCTCCTACAATGAGCAGTACTTC.

The table lists this clonotype with a few counts. DNA of the CDR3: TGTGCCAGCAGCTTAGATGGGAAGACAGGGACCCCTTTCCACGAGACCCAGTACTTC. Translating it yields CASSLDGKTGTPFHETQYF. The chain employs TRBV7-2 and TRBJ2-5; the match to TRBD1 covers 7 bases. V was pared by 1 base and J by 5 bases, with 19 bases of the junction left unmatched. The V gene's germline CDR1 is SGHTA and CDR2 FQGNSA. The CDR3 has 19 amino acids. Full variable domain (missing parts from reference TRBV7-2 and TRBJ2-5): GAGVSQSPSNKVTEKGKDVELRCDPISGHTALYWYRQSLGQGLEFLIYFQGNSAPDKSGLPSDRFSAERTGGSVSTLTIQRTQQEDSAVYLCASSLDGKTGTPFHETQYFGPGTRLLVL.